This entry concerns a single T cell receptor (beta chain). The antigen is undetermined. The CDR3 has 16 residues. V lost 0 bases, J lost 2 bases, and 13 bases lay in between. Germline CDR1 is LNHNV and CDR2 is YYDKDF (reference sequence). The data derive from a study of cytomegalovirus exposure and HLA in healthy donors. Study information: From about 200 million T cells, an earlier analysis saw 90 million to 130 million unique TCR beta sequences.

Each of the donors was a healthy bone marrow donor. The study, taken as a whole, reports: The CMV antigen specificity of three CMV-associated chains was confirmed through in vitro analysis. In a later analysis, TCR beta V- and J-gene trimming was associated with a missense DCLRE1C variant.

PCR used 60 Vbeta primers and 13 Jbeta primers. The assay was immunoSEQ multiplex PCR, and TCRdb's table has in-frame clones only and misses some. The sample shows under 250,000 clones, less than 85% of them seen only once. The sequence came from a man between 18 and 29 years old in good health and CMV-seronegative. The chain has TRBV15 and TRBJ1-1; TRBD1 is a possible D gene (6 bases). Sequenced: PBMCs. The CDR3 loop is CATSRERQGTNTEAFF. CDR3 nucleotides: TGTGCCACCAGCAGAGAAAGGCAGGGGACCAACACTGAAGCTTTCTTT.